The entry below describes one TCR beta chain. This specimen comes from a study of blood T cell repertoires in COVID-19. Study background: Material from acute and convalescent COVID-19 was sourced from the United States, Italy and Spain. Sample material is recorded as cDNA or gDNA derived from T cells, B-cell-depleted T cells, or PBMCs.

V lost 4 bases, J lost 7 bases, and 8 bases stayed unmatched. Germline V gene sequence: CDR1 LGHDT, CDR2 YNNKEL (reference sequence). There are 16 residues in the CDR3. Per the original methods: Amplification from reference gene primers served as the basis for estimated nucleated cell counts. The method was immunoSEQ multiplex PCR; TCRdb's version includes in-frame clones alone and lacks a portion of them. V, J and clone size reflect that table, while D and trimming were determined from the DNA. The table includes 85,000 to 90,000 clones, 89% detected once. The TCR was taken from an elderly woman with active COVID-19. The rearrangement joins TRBV3-1 (or the pseudogene TRBV3-2) to TRBJ1-6; 9 nucleotides line up with TRBD1. Sequenced sample: peripheral blood. The CDR3 here is CASSRLDRGGNSPLHF. The CDR3 DNA is TGTGCCAGCAGCCGCCTGGACAGGGGTGGCAATTCACCCCTCCACTTT.